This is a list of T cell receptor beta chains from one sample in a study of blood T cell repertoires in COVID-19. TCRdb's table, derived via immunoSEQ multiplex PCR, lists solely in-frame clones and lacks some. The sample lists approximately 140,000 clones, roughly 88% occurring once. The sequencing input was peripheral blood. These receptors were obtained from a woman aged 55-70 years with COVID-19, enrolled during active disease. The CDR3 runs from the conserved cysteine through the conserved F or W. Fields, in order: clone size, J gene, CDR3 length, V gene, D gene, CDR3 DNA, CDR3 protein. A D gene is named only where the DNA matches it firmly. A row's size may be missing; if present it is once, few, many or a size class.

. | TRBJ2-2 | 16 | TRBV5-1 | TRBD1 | TGCGCCAGCAGCTTGGTGTTTCAGGGGGACACCGGGGAGCTGTTTTTT | CASSLVFQGDTGELFF
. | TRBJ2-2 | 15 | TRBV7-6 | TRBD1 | TGTGCCAGCAGGGGGACAGGGGACCCCACCGGGGAGCTGTTTTTT | CASRGTGDPTGELFF
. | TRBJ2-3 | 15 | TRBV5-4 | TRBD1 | TGTGCCAGCAGCTTGGAAGGACAGGGAGCAGATACGCAGTATTTT | CASSLEGQGADTQYF
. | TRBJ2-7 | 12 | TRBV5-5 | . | TGTGCCAGCACCATGGAGGGCTACGAGCAGTACTTC | CASTMEGYEQYF
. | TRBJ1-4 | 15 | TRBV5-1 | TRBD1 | TGCGCCAGCAGCTTAGGACAGGGGGCGCAAGAAAAACTGTTTTTT | CASSLGQGAQEKLFF
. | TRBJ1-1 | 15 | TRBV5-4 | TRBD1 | TGTGCCAGCAGCACTAGGGACAGGGGCGACACTGAAGCTTTCTTT | CASSTRDRGDTEAFF
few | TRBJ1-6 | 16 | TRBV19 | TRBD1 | TGTGCCAGTAGTGGAACAGGGGGCGCCTATAATTCACCCCTCCACTTT | CASSGTGGAYNSPLHF
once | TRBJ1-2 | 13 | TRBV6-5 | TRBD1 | TGTGCCAGCAGGCGGGGACAGGGGGATGGCTACACCTTC | CASRRGQGDGYTF
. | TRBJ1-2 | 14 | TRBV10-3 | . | TGTGCCATCAGTGAGTTGGGACATGACTATGGCTACACCTTC | CAISELGHDYGYTF
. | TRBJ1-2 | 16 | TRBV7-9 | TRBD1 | TGTGCCAGCAGCTTAGTGGTGGGACAGGACGTGTATGGCTACACCTTC | CASSLVVGQDVYGYTF
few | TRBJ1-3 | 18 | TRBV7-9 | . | TGTGCCAGCAGCTTAACAGCCGGCAGGGGCTTAGGTGGAAACACCATATATTTT | CASSLTAGRGLGGNTIYF
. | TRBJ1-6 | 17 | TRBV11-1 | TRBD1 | TGTGCCAGCAGCTTAGCGCGGGGACAGGAACATAATTCACCCCTCCACTTT | CASSLARGQEHNSPLHF
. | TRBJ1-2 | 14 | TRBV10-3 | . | TGTGCCAGCTCCGACGGACAGATCGTTTATGGCTACACCTTC | CASSDGQIVYGYTF
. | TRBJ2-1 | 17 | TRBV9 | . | TGTGCCAGCAGCGTAGGGGAGGGGGTCAGACCAAACAATGAGCAGTTCTTC | CASSVGEGVRPNNEQFF
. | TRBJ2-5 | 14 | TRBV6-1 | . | TGTGCCAGCAGTGAAGTTATTAGGAGGGGGACCCAGTACTTC | CASSEVIRRGTQYF
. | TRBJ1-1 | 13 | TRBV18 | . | TGTGCCAGCTCATCCGGGATGAACACTGAAGCTTTCTTT | CASSSGMNTEAFF